The present TCR beta chain was sequenced within a study of control samples from healthy donors and cancer patients. Produced via immunoSEQ multiplex PCR; TCRdb's table is partial and in-frame only. Its table lists roughly 200,000 clones. The CDR3 length is 13 residues. CDR1 and CDR2 from the germline V gene are LNHNV and YYDKDF (reference sequence). The V gene end was trimmed by 6 bases and the J gene end by 2 bases; junction bases not matched to a gene: 3. Sequencing was carried out using blood. The chain carries TRBV15 and TRBJ1-2, with 7 bases that match TRBD1. The clonotype comes from a woman in her twenties or thirties in good health. The CDR3: CATRPDRNYGYTF. The CDR3 region has the DNA TGTGCCACCAGACCGGACAGGAACTATGGCTACACCTTC.